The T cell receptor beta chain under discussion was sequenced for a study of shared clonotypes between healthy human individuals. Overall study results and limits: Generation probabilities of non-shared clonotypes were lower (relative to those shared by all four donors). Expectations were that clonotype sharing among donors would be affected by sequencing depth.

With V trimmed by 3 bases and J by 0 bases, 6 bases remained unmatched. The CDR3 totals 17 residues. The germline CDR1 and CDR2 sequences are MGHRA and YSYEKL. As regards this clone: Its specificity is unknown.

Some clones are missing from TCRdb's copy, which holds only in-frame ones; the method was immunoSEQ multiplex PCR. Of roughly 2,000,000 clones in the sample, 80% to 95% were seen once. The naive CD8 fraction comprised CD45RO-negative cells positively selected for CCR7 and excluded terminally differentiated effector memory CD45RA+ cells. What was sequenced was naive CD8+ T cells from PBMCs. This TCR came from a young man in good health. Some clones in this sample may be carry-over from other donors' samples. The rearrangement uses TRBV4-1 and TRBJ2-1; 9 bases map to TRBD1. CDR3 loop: CASSQYGQGSSYNEQFF. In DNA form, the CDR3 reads TGCGCCAGCAGCCAGTACGGACAGGGGAGCTCCTACAATGAGCAGTTCTTC.